The T cell receptor beta chain described here comes from a study of neurological immune-mediated disorders. MiXCR was run by TCRdb on the 5' RACE reads, yielding one entry per CDR3 protein. The sample includes some 30,000 distinct CDR3 sequences, around 6% of them seen just once. The CDR3 runs to 13 residues. The J segment lost 2 bases and the V segment lost 4 bases, leaving 2 bases of the junction unmatched. Germline V gene data show CDR1 as GTSNPN and CDR2 as SVGIG (reference sequence). The V gene is TRBV30, the J gene TRBJ2-7; 10 bases align to TRBD1. The sample consisted of CD4+ T cells from blood. The origin of this receptor is a woman aged 45-65 years in good health. In DNA, the CDR3 is TGTGCCTGGACCGGGACAGGGGCCTACGAGCAGTACTTC. Its translation is CAWTGTGAYEQYF.